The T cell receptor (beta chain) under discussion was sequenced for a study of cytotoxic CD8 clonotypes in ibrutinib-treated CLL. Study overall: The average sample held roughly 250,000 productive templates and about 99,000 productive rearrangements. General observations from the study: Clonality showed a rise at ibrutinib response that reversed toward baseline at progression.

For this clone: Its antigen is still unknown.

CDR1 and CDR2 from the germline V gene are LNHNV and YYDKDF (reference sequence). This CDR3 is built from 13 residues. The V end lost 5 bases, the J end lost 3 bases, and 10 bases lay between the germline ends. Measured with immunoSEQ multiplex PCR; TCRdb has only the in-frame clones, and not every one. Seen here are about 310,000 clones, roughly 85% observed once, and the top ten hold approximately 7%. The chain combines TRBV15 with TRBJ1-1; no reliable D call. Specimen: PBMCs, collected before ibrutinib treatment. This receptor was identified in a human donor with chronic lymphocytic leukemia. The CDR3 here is CATSPQADTEAFF. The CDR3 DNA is TGTGCCACCAGCCCTCAGGCGGACACTGAAGCTTTCTTT.